The 20 T cell receptor beta chains given below trace back to one sample, sequenced in a study of regulatory T cells in long-lasting Graves disease. Construction of TCR beta libraries relied on iRepertoire HTBI primers and on Arm-PCR targeting CDR3 regions. TCRdb reprocessed the multiplex PCR reads via MiXCR and lists one record per CDR3 protein. The sample lists almost 450,000 distinct CDR3 sequences, about a sixth occurring once. As to time point: newly diagnosed GD, antithyroid drugs for less than 3 months. From RNA extracted from PBMCs, the TCR library was made. These data also formed part of another study, on T cells in Graves' hyperthyroidism and ophthalmopathy.

The sequences come from peripheral blood mononuclear cells (PBMCs), collected at new diagnosis, from a patient treated with antithyroid drugs. The source of these receptors is a woman aged 25 to 45 with Graves disease.

In this sample, this clonotype turned up once. This chain links TRBV6-1 with TRBJ2-1; a possible D gene is TRBD1 (6 bases). V was trimmed by 4 bases and J by 4 bases, leaving 17 bases between them. The CDR3 runs 16 residues. Germline CDR1 is MNHNS and CDR2 is SASEGT. The CDR3 nucleotides read TGTGCCAGCAGTGCCTCCCGATGGACAGATTACAATGAGCAGTTCTTC. It yields the protein CASSASRWTDYNEQFF.

CDR3 protein: CSARTSNTEAFF. The CDR3, as DNA: TGCAGTGCCCGGACTTCGAACACTGAAGCTTTCTTT. This rearrangement joins TRBV20-1 to TRBJ1-1; D not certain. The CDR3 is 12 residues long. V lost 6 bases, J lost 1 base, and 9 bases lay in between. Germline V gives CDR1 DFQATT, CDR2 SNEGSKA (reference sequence).

Regarding this clonotype: A much larger clone lies one base from this, so it may be a read error. This chain links TRBV9 with TRBJ1-1; TRBD1 is a possible D gene (5 bases). The CDR3 spans 14 residues. The V gene lost 4 bases and the J gene lost 0 bases, with 10 bases spanning the gap. Germline lookup yields CDR1 SGDLS and CDR2 YYNGEE. DNA for the CDR3: TGTGCCAGCAGCACGGACACGATGAACACTGAAGCTTTCTTT. Translation gives CASSTDTMNTEAFF.

Note on this clonotype: This could be a read error, since a much larger clone is one nucleotide away. The chain employs TRBV11-2 and TRBJ1-1; D is undetermined. The CDR3 runs 13 residues. The germline V gene encodes CDR1 SGHAT and CDR2 FQNNGV. The V gene lost 5 bases and the J gene lost 4 bases, with 11 bases spanning the gap. CDR3 DNA: TGTGCCAGCAGCCTTAAGATTAGCACTGAAGCTTTCTTT. It translates to CASSLKISTEAFF.

This clonotype was seen a few times. V gene TRBV15 combines with J gene TRBJ1-3; a weak D match, TRBD1 (5 bases). The V end was cut by 5 bases, the J end by 3 bases, with 8 bases between. The CDR3 sequence is 13 residues long. CDR1 and CDR2 (germline): LNHNV, YYDKDF (reference sequence). CDR3 bases: TGTGCCACCAGCGCGGGGGATGGAAACACCATATATTTT. The encoded protein is CATSAGDGNTIYF.

Only a few counts were recorded for this clonotype. The V gene is TRBV27, the J gene TRBJ2-7; D gene ambiguous. Trimming removed 7 bases from V and 3 bases from J, with 16 bases in between. Germline loops: CDR1 MNHEY, CDR2 SMNVEV (reference sequence). The CDR3 runs 14 residues. Here the CDR3 DNA reads TGTGCCAGCAAAGGGCCGAACCCTTTCTACGAGCAGTACTTC. This encodes CASKGPNPFYEQYF.

The rearrangement uses TRBV11-1 and TRBJ2-7; 7 nucleotides agree with TRBD2. The germline V gene encodes CDR1 SGHAT and CDR2 FQDESV (reference sequence). The junction had 9 bases not matched to a gene; V was cut back by 5 bases and J by 2 bases. The length of the CDR3 is 15 residues. Written as DNA, the CDR3 is TGTGCCAGCAGCAGTTCGGGAGGATTAGCCTACGAGCAGTACTTC. Protein: CASSSSGGLAYEQYF.

The chain is built from TRBV20-1 and TRBJ2-7, with D hard to call. In germline, CDR1 is DFQATT, CDR2 SNEGSKA (reference sequence). V gave up 0 bases and J gave up 5 bases, with 23 bases separating them. CDR3 length: 17 amino acids. The CDR3 reads CSARDFTVAGGVDEQYF. CDR3 in DNA: TGCAGTGCTAGAGATTTCACGGTAGCAGGTGGGGTTGACGAGCAGTACTTC.

This clonotype was counted only a few times. V usage is TRBV11-2 and J usage is TRBJ1-4; 7 bases line up with TRBD1. The V segment lost 0 bases and the J segment 3 bases; nucleotides outside the gene matches: 16. The CDR3 contains 20 residues. Germline V gene sequence: CDR1 SGHAT, CDR2 FQNNGV. Here the CDR3 reads CASSLENFPGQKIANEKLFF. The CDR3 DNA reads as TGTGCCAGCAGCTTAGAAAACTTCCCGGGACAGAAGATTGCTAATGAAAAACTGTTTTTT.

At least ten counts were recorded for this clonotype. The chain uses TRBV5-6 and TRBJ2-1; possibly TRBD2 for D (5 bases). Germline V gene lookup returns CDR1 SGHDT and CDR2 YYEEEE. Trimming pared 3 bases from V and 2 bases from J, leaving 12 bases between. The CDR3 runs 15 residues. The CDR3, as DNA: TGTGCCAGCAGCTATAGCGTAAGCCCCTACAATGAGCAGTTCTTC. Residues: CASSYSVSPYNEQFF.

In its sample, this clonotype was seen once. The genes are TRBV28 and TRBJ2-3; 8 bases line up with TRBD2. Losses at the gene ends were 4 bases for V and 5 bases for J; bases not matched to a gene: 8. Germline V gives CDR1 MDHEN, CDR2 SYDVKM. This CDR3 region has 15 residues. CDR3 amino acids: CASSSHGRAIDTQYF. CDR3 bases: TGTGCCAGCAGTTCCCACGGGAGGGCCATAGATACGCAGTATTTT.

This clonotype was observed many times. The chain has TRBV27 and TRBJ2-2; D unresolved. From germline, CDR1 is MNHEY and CDR2 SMNVEV (reference sequence). Deletions cut 2 bases from V and 7 bases from J, with 11 bases between. The CDR3 has 14 residues. CDR3 sequence (DNA): TGTGCCAGCAGTTTAACGGGCGGTGGCGGGGAGCTGTTTTTT. Translation: CASSLTGGGGELFF.

Comments on this clonotype: The germline gene is not matched at one end of the junction; a read error may be the cause. The J gene is TRBJ2-5, the V gene TRBV9; 7 bases are shared with TRBD2. The CDR3 has 15 amino acids. Germline CDR1 reads SGDLS; CDR2 reads YYNGEE. The CDR3 bases are TGTGCCAGCATCGCCGGGACTAAAACCCGAGAGACCCGGTACTTC. Translated, it gives CASIAGTKTRETRYF.

At least ten counts were recorded for this clonotype. The V call is TRBV6-5, the J call TRBJ2-1, with a tentative D call TRBD2 (6 bases). The CDR3 consists of 15 residues. CDR1 is MNHEY, CDR2 SVGAGI, per germline. The V end was cut by 2 bases, the J end by 7 bases, with 15 bases between. The chain's CDR3 is CASSYPLEGWNEQFF. CDR3 nucleotide sequence: TGTGCCAGCAGTTACCCCTTGGAGGGATGGAATGAGCAGTTCTTC.

V and J are TRBV24-1 and TRBJ1-2; maybe TRBD1 (5 bases). This CDR3 contains 16 residues. Deletions cut 2 bases from V and 1 base from J, with 13 bases between. Germline V gene lookup returns CDR1 KGHDR and CDR2 SFDVKD. CDR3 sequence (DNA): TGTGCCACCAGTGATTCCACAGGAACGAGTAACTATGGCTACACCTTC. Protein sequence: CATSDSTGTSNYGYTF.

This clonotype was detected ten times or more. This chain connects TRBV18 to TRBJ1-5; 10 positions match TRBD1. V was pared by 8 bases and J by 2 bases, with 6 bases of the junction left unmatched. CDR1 and CDR2 from the germline V gene are KGHSH and LQKENI. This CDR3 spans 15 amino acids. CDR3 sequence (DNA): TGTGCCAGCAGCCCCGGGACAGGGGGCAATCAGCCCCAGCATTTT. It encodes CASSPGTGGNQPQHF.

This clonotype was observed many times. V and J are TRBV3-1 and TRBJ2-2; 10 bases line up with TRBD1. CDR1 is LGHDT and CDR2 is YNNKEL in the germline V gene (reference sequence). V was clipped by 0 bases and J by 2 bases; unmatched bases: 12. There are 20 residues in the CDR3. The CDR3: CASSQDYNRDRGLNTGELFF. As DNA, the CDR3 is TGTGCCAGCAGCCAAGATTACAACCGGGACAGGGGTCTTAACACCGGGGAGCTGTTTTTT.

This clonotype showed up many times. The chain is built from TRBV6-1 and TRBJ2-7; D possibly uses TRBD1 or TRBD2 (5 bases each). CDR1 is MNHNS and CDR2 is SASEGT in the germline V gene. V was cut by 5 bases and J by 3 bases, with 23 bases left in between. The CDR3 consists of 17 residues. The CDR3 reads CASSRPYRDGWRYEQYF. CDR3 DNA: TGTGCCAGCAGTCGACCTTACCGGGACGGATGGCGCTACGAGCAGTACTTC.

This clonotype was picked up a small number of times. Just one base apart from a much larger clone, this may be a read error. This CDR3 fails to terminate in the conserved phenylalanine or tryptophan, so it likely reflects a read error. This chain connects TRBV28 to TRBJ2-1; 9 nucleotides match TRBD2. CDR3 length: 15 amino acids. The germline CDR1 and CDR2 sequences are MDHEN and SYDVKM. Trimming removed 3 bases from V and 5 bases from J; junction bases left unmatched: 5. The CDR3 nucleotides are TGTGCCAGCAGTTTCGGATTAGCGGGGGACAATGAGCAGTTCCTC. Its translation: CASSFGLAGDNEQFL.

V is TRBV6-1 and J is TRBJ1-2, with D perhaps TRBD1 (5 bases). Germline loops: CDR1 MNHNS, CDR2 SASEGT. The CDR3 sequence is 12 residues long. CDR3 nucleotide sequence: TGTGTCGCAGGGCTTGGTTTTGGTGGCTACACCTTC. This sequence encodes CVAGLGFGGYTF.